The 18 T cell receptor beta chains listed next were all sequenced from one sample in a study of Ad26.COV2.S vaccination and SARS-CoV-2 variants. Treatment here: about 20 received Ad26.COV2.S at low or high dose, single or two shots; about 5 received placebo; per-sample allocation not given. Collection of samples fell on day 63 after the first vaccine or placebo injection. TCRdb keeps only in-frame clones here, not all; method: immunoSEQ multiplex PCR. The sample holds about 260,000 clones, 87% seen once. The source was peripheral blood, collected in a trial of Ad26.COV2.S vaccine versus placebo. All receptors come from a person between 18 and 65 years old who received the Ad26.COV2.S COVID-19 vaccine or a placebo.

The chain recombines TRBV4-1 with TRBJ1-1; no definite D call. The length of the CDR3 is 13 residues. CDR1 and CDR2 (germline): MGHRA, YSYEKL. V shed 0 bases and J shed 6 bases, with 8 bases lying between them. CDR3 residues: CASSQDPLAEAFF. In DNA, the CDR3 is TGCGCCAGCAGCCAAGATCCGTTAGCTGAAGCTTTCTTT.

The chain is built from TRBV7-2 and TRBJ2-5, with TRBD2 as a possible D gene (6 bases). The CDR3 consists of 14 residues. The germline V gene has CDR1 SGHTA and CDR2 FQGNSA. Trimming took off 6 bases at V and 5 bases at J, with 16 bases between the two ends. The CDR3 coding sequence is TGTGCCAGCAGAAGGGGCGGGGATAAGGAGACCCAGTACTTC. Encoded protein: CASRRGGDKETQYF.

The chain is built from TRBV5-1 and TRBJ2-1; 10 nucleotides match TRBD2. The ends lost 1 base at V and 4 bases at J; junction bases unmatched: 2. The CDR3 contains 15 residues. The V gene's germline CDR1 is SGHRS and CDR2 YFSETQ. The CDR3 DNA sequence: TGCGCCAGCAGCTTGACACTAGCGGGATACAATGAGCAGTTCTTC. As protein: CASSLTLAGYNEQFF.

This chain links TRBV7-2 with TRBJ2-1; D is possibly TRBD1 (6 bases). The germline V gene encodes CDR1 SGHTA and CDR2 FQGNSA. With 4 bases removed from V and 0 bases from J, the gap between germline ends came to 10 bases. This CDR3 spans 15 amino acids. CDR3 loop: CASSSTGSSYNEQFF. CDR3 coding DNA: TGTGCCAGCAGCTCTACAGGGAGCTCCTACAATGAGCAGTTCTTC.

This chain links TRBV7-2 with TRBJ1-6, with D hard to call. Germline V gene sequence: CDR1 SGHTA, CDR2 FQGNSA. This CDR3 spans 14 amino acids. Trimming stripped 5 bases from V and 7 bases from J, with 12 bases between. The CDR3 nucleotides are TGTGCCAGCAGCCTAGACACGCACAATTCACCCCTCCACTTT. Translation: CASSLDTHNSPLHF. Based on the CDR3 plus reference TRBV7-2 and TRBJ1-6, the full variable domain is GAGVSQSPSNKVTEKGKDVELRCDPISGHTALYWYRQSLGQGLEFLIYFQGNSAPDKSGLPSDRFSAERTGGSVSTLTIQRTQQEDSAVYLCASSLDTHNSPLHFGNGTRLTVT.

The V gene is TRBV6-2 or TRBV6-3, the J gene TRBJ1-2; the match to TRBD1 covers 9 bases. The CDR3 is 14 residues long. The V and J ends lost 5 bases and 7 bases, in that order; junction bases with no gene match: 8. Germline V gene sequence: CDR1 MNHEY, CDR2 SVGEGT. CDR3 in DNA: TGTGCCAGCAGTACATACAGGGGGCGAGGTGGCTACACCTTC. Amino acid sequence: CASSTYRGRGGYTF.

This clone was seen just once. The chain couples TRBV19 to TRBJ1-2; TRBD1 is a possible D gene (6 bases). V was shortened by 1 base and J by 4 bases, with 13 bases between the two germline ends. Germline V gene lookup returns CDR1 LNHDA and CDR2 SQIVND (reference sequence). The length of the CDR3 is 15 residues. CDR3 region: CASSIAGGAGYGYTF. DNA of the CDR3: TGTGCCAGTAGTATAGCGGGGGGCGCCGGCTATGGCTACACCTTC.

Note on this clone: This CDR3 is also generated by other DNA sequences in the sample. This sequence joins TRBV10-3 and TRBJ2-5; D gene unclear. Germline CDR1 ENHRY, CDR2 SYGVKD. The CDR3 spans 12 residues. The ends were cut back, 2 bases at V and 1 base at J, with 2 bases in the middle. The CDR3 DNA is TGTGCCATCAGTGAGAGCCAAGAGACCCAGTACTTC. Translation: CAISESQETQYF.

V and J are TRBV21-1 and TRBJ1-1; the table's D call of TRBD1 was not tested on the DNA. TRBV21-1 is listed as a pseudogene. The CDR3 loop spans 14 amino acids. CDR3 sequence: CASSKCAVNTEAFF. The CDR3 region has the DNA TGTGCTAGCAGCAAATGTGCAGTGAACACTGAAGCTTTCTTT.

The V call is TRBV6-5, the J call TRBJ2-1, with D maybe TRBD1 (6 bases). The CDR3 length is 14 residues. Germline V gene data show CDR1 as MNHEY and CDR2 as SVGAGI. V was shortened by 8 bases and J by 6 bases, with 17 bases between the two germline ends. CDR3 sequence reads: CASGGALEGNEQFF. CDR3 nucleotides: TGTGCCAGCGGGGGCGCCCTAGAGGGCAATGAGCAGTTCTTC.

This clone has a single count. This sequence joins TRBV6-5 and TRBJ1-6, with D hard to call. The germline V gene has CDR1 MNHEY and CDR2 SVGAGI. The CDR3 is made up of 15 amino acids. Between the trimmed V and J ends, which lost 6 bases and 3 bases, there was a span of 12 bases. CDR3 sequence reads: CASRVDSYYNSPLHF. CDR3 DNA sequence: TGTGCCAGCAGGGTCGATTCTTACTATAATTCACCCCTCCACTTT.

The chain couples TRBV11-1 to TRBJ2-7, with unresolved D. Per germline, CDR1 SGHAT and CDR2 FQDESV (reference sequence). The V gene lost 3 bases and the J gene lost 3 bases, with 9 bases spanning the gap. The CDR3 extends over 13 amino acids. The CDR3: CASSLLKSYEQYV. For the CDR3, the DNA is TGTGCCAGCAGCTTGCTAAAGAGCTACGAGCAGTACGTC.

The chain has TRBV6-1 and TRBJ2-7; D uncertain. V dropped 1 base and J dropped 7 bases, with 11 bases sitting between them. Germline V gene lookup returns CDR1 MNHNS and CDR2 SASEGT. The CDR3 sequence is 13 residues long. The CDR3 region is CASSEVSRSEQYV. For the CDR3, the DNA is TGTGCCAGCAGTGAAGTATCACGTTCGGAGCAGTACGTC.

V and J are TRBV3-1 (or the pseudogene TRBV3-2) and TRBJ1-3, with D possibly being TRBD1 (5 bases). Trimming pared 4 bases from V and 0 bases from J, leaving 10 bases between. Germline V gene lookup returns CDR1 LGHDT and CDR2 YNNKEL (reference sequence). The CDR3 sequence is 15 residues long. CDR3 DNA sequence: TGTGCCAGCAGCCCAGGGATCGACTCTGGAAACACCATATATTTT. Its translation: CASSPGIDSGNTIYF.

CDR3 sequence: CASSPVLYRSKTMNTEAFF. CDR3 DNA: TGTGCCAGCAGCCCCGTTTTGTATCGAAGCAAGACCATGAACACTGAAGCTTTCTTT. V usage is TRBV7-2 and J usage is TRBJ1-1, with no clear D. The CDR3 loop spans 19 amino acids. Trimming removed 5 bases from V and 0 bases from J, with 25 bases in between. Germline CDR1 SGHTA, CDR2 FQGNSA.

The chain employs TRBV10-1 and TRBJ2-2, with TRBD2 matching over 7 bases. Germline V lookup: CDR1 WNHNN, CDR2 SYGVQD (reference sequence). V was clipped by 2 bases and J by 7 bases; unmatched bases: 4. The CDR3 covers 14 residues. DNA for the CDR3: TGCGCCAGCAGTGAGGAGGGAGGGCTCGGGGAGCTGTTTTTT. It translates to CASSEEGGLGELFF.

The CDR3 bases are TGCGCCAGCAGCCAAGAGAGGGGAGGGGGAAACACCATATATTTT. Translated: CASSQERGGGNTIYF. V and J are TRBV4-3 and TRBJ1-3; possible D gene TRBD1, 5 bases. Trimming removed 0 bases from V and 4 bases from J, with 10 bases in between. The germline V gene encodes CDR1 LGHNA and CDR2 YSLEER. The CDR3 sequence is 15 residues long.

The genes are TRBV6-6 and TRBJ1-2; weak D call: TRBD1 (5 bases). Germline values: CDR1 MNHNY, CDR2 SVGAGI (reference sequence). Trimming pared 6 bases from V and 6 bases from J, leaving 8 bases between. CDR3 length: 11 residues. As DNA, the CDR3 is TGTGCCAGCAGGGTGGGGGATGGCTACACCTTC. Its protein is CASRVGDGYTF.